Listed below are T cell receptor beta chains from one sample, sequenced in a study of yellow fever vaccine responses in identical twins. TCRdb independently ran MiXCR on the RT-PCR reads; one entry per CDR3 protein. This table has roughly 14,000 distinct CDR3 sequences, around 84% appearing once. Specimen: T cells from blood (PBMCs), unsorted or a sorted subset (not recorded which), collected before or after yellow fever vaccination (not recorded which). These receptors all stem from a young woman who received the yellow fever vaccine. Both conserved end residues are part of each CDR3. The order of the fields is V gene, D gene, J gene, clone size, CDR3 DNA, CDR3 protein. The D gene is left open where the match is weak. The size of a clone is reported for some rows only, either as once, few or many, or as a class for expanded clones.

TRBV29-1	.	TRBJ1-1	few	TGCAGCGTTGAAGTTGGCTTTGGAGCTTTCTTT	CSVEVGFGAFF
TRBV29-1	TRBD1	TRBJ1-1	.	TGCAGCGTTGGTGCAGGGGGCCAGGGCACTGAAGCTTTCTTT	CSVGAGGQGTEAFF
TRBV6-1	.	TRBJ1-1	few	TGTGGGTCAGGTAATTACACTGAAGCTTTCTTT	CGSGNYTEAFF
TRBV5-1	.	TRBJ1-4	.	TGCGCCAGCAGCTTGGCTAAGAGGGACAAGAATGAAAAACTGTTTTTT	CASSLAKRDKNEKLFF
TRBV5-1	.	TRBJ2-2	.	TGCGCCAGCGGCTCACAGGGTTCCGGGGAGCTGTTTTTT	CASGSQGSGELFF
TRBV4-1	.	TRBJ2-5	.	TGCGCCAGCAGCCGAGTACTAGGAGAGACCCAGTACTTC	CASSRVLGETQYF
TRBV2	.	TRBJ2-1	.	TGTGCCAGCAGTGAACAGTACAATGAGCAGTTCTTC	CASSEQYNEQFF
TRBV20-1	.	TRBJ2-1	.	TGCAGTGCTAGTCGGGACTCTTACAATGAGCAGTTCTTC	CSASRDSYNEQFF
TRBV7-9	TRBD1	TRBJ1-2	few	TGTGCCAGCAGCTATGGACAGGTTCGAGGCTACACCTTC	CASSYGQVRGYTF
TRBV15	.	TRBJ1-1	.	TGTGCCACCAGCGTCATAGAGGACACTGAAGCTTTCTTT	CATSVIEDTEAFF
TRBV5-1	.	TRBJ1-1	.	TGCGCCAGCAGCTTGGCGATGCAGATGAACACTGAAGCTTTCTTT	CASSLAMQMNTEAFF
TRBV20-1	.	TRBJ2-1	few	TGCAGTGCTAAGGACGACAGGTACAATGAGCAGTTCTTC	CSAKDDRYNEQFF
TRBV18	.	TRBJ1-1	.	TGTGCCAGCTCACCACCACAGTTCGGGACTGAAGCTTTCTTT	CASSPPQFGTEAFF
TRBV7-6	.	TRBJ2-1	.	TGTGCCAGCAGCTTATCCAGCGGGTCTTACAATGAGCAGTTCTTC	CASSLSSGSYNEQFF
TRBV29-1	.	TRBJ2-1	.	TGCAGCGTTGATAGGGTAAACAATGAGCAGTTCTTC	CSVDRVNNEQFF
TRBV29-1	.	TRBJ2-5	.	TGCAGCGTTGAAGCTGCCAGAGAGACCCAGTACTTC	CSVEAARETQYF
TRBV2	TRBD2	TRBJ2-1	.	TGTGCCAGCAGTGACGGGAGGGCCGGTGAGCAGTTCTTC	CASSDGRAGEQFF
TRBV6-2/TRBV6-3	.	TRBJ2-3	.	TGTGCCAGCAGTTACGCGGGGACCCGCGATACGCAGTATTTT	CASSYAGTRDTQYF
TRBV6-2/TRBV6-3	TRBD2	TRBJ2-7	.	TGTGCCAGCAGTGATTTCCTAGCGGGAGACGGCGAGCAGTACTTC	CASSDFLAGDGEQYF
TRBV18	.	TRBJ1-1	.	TGTGCCAGCTCACCCGACAGGCCTAACACTGAAGGTTTCTTT	CASSPDRPNTEGFF
TRBV2	TRBD1	TRBJ2-2	.	TGTGCCAGCAGTTCACAGGGGCCGAACACCGGGGAGCTGTTTTTT	CASSSQGPNTGELFF
TRBV2	.	TRBJ2-1	.	TGTGCCAGCCGCCCTAACCTCGGGTTTGAGCAGTTCTTC	CASRPNLGFEQFF
TRBV10-3	TRBD1	TRBJ1-2	.	TGTGCCATCCCGGGACAGGCTAACTATGGCTACACCTTC	CAIPGQANYGYTF
TRBV11-1	.	TRBJ2-3	.	TGTGCCAGCAGCTTAAGCGGGCCCACAGATACGCAGTATTTT	CASSLSGPTDTQYF
TRBV29-1	TRBD2	TRBJ2-3	.	TGCAGCGTTACCAGCGGGGGGCGGGCGCAGTATTTT	CSVTSGGRAQYF
TRBV11-1	.	TRBJ2-7	once	TGTGCCAGCAGCTTAGTCCGGAGCTACGAGCAGTACTTC	CASSLVRSYEQYF
TRBV18	.	TRBJ1-3	.	TGTGCCAGCTCAACGACAAAAACAGGGACTGGAAACACCATATATTTT	CASSTTKTGTGNTIYF
TRBV20-1	.	TRBJ2-2	.	TGCAGTGCCGGGGGGCAGTCCCGCACCGGGGAGCTGTTTTTT	CSAGGQSRTGELFF
TRBV2	.	TRBJ2-2	.	TGTGCCAGCAGTTCTACAACCCCGAACACCGGGGAGCTGTTTTTT	CASSSTTPNTGELFF
TRBV19	.	TRBJ2-1	.	TGTGCCAGTACGTCTAGGGTCCACAATGAGCAGTTCTTC	CASTSRVHNEQFF
TRBV12-3/TRBV12-4	TRBD1	TRBJ1-5	few	TGTGCCAGCAGTTCCGGACAGGGGGCTGTCAATCAGCCCCAGCATTTT	CASSSGQGAVNQPQHF
TRBV2	.	TRBJ2-1	.	TGTGCCAGCAGTGACAGGGCGCGTCAAGAAACCTACAATGAGCAGTTCTTC	CASSDRARQETYNEQFF
TRBV12-3/TRBV12-4	.	TRBJ2-2	.	TGTGCCAGCAGTTCAGGACAGACGAACACCGGGGAGCTGTTTTTT	CASSSGQTNTGELFF
TRBV11-3	.	TRBJ1-3	.	TGTGCCAGCAGCTCGTATAGGGAGGAAAACACCATATATTTT	CASSSYREENTIYF
TRBV5-6	TRBD1	TRBJ2-4	.	TGTGCCAGCAGCGATACGACAGGGTGGAAAAACATTCAGTACTTC	CASSDTTGWKNIQYF
TRBV5-1	.	TRBJ2-6	.	TGCGCCAGCAGCTTTAATGCCGTCTCTGGGGCCAACGTCCTGACTTTC	CASSFNAVSGANVLTF
TRBV7-3	.	TRBJ2-1	.	TGTGCCAGCAGCTTAACGTATGCGGGCTCCTACAATGAGCAGTTCTTC	CASSLTYAGSYNEQFF
TRBV10-3	.	TRBJ2-2	.	TGTGCCATCGAGGGGATGAACACCGGGGAGCTGTTTTTT	CAIEGMNTGELFF
TRBV28	TRBD1	TRBJ2-3	.	TGTGCCAGCACCGACAGGGTAGACACAGATACGCAGTATTTT	CASTDRVDTDTQYF
TRBV18	.	TRBJ2-2	.	TGTGCCAGCTCACCAGGAGGATCCGGGGAGCTGTTTTTT	CASSPGGSGELFF
TRBV29-1	.	TRBJ2-3	once	TGCAGCGGGGGGTCGGACACAGATACGCAGTATTTT	CSGGSDTDTQYF
TRBV12-3/TRBV12-4	.	TRBJ2-3	.	TGTGCCAGCAGTTTATCTGTCCCATACGCAGATACGCAGTATTTT	CASSLSVPYADTQYF
TRBV6-1	.	TRBJ2-1	.	TGTGCCAGCAGCCCCGGGGTGGAGCAGTTCTTC	CASSPGVEQFF
TRBV12-3/TRBV12-4	.	TRBJ1-5	.	TGTGCCAGCAGTTTAGGGCAGGGGAATCAGCCCCAGCATTTT	CASSLGQGNQPQHF
TRBV27	TRBD2	TRBJ2-7	.	TGTGCCAGCAGTTTCTCTTTAGGCGGGAGTTACGAGCAGTACTTC	CASSFSLGGSYEQYF
TRBV6-5	.	TRBJ2-3	.	TGTGCCAGCAGTTACTCGGGGGACCGGGCGGCAGATACGCAGTATTTT	CASSYSGDRAADTQYF
TRBV5-1	TRBD2	TRBJ2-2	.	TGCGCCAGCAGCTTAAGCGGGAGGGCCGGTGACGGGGAGCTGTTTTTT	CASSLSGRAGDGELFF
TRBV4-2	TRBD1	TRBJ1-5	.	TGTGCCAGCAGCCTCTGGACAGGGAGAAGCAATCAGCCCCAGCATTTT	CASSLWTGRSNQPQHF
TRBV6-2/TRBV6-3	.	TRBJ1-2	.	TGTGCCAGCAGTTACTCGGCACTACCTAACTATGGCTACACCTTC	CASSYSALPNYGYTF
TRBV20-1	.	TRBJ2-2	.	TGCAGTGCCCCGACAGGCAGCTTGTTCACCGGGGAGCTGTTTTTT	CSAPTGSLFTGELFF
TRBV24-1	.	TRBJ2-5	.	TGTGCCACCAGTGACCCCAGGTCCGCAGAGACCCAGTACTTC	CATSDPRSAETQYF
TRBV3-1	TRBD1	TRBJ1-2	once	TGTGCCAGCAGCCATCCCGGACAGGGAAGGGGTGGCTACACCTTC	CASSHPGQGRGGYTF
TRBV19	TRBD2	TRBJ2-1	.	TGTGCCAGTAGTTGGTCTAGCGGGAACTACAATGAGCAGTTCTTC	CASSWSSGNYNEQFF
TRBV11-3	TRBD1	TRBJ1-2	.	TGTGCCAGCCAGGGACAGGGGCCAAGTGGCTACACCTTC	CASQGQGPSGYTF
TRBV2	.	TRBJ1-5	.	TGTGCCAGCGGTCGGCGGGGCAATCAGCCCCAGCATTTT	CASGRRGNQPQHF